This TCR beta chain derives from a study of blood T cells in healthy people across ages. Study results and limitations: PBMCs were not sorted, which prevented a conclusive comparison of naive versus antigen-experienced cells.

Through a sample-barcoded 5' primer and a J-beta primer mix, a second PCR was run for 7 to 11 cycles. TCRdb re-derived calls from the 5' RACE reads in MiXCR, one entry per CDR3 protein. The table has around 500,000 distinct CDR3 sequences, about 28% seen once. This clonotype was counted once. Its antigen is not identified. The CDR3 spans 18 residues. Losses at the gene ends were 1 base for V and 10 bases for J; bases not matched to a gene: 15. Per the germline V gene, CDR1 is SEHNR and CDR2 is FQNEAQ (reference sequence). These same records also appear under a second study, on T cells of mothers and their children.

Sequenced input: blood. The TCR originated in a boy between 2 and 10 years old in good health. The chain is built from TRBV7-9 and TRBJ2-1; TRBD2 agrees at 11 bases. The CDR3 protein is CASSLGSSGRYYLEEQFF. CDR3 DNA: TGTGCCAGCAGCTTAGGGTCTAGCGGGAGGTACTACCTAGAGGAGCAGTTCTTC.